This TCR beta chain was recovered during a study of blood T cells in healthy people across ages. A sample-barcoded 5' primer and a J-beta primer mix were used in a second PCR of roughly 7 to 11 cycles. In TCRdb, the 5' RACE reads were re-called with MiXCR into one record per CDR3 protein. The data show about 1.8 million distinct CDR3 sequences, roughly 49% seen once. PBMCs numbering at least 7 million were isolated per sample. Germline V lookup: CDR1 LNHDA, CDR2 SQIVND (reference sequence). This CDR3 comprises 13 residues. V dropped 6 bases and J dropped 3 bases, with 12 bases sitting between them. Sequenced sample: blood. The source of this sequence is a woman in her thirties or forties in good health. V is TRBV19 and J is TRBJ2-7; D is possibly TRBD2 (6 bases). The CDR3 loop reads CASRGLSDYEQYF. The CDR3, as DNA: TGTGCCAGTAGGGGACTTAGCGACTACGAGCAGTACTTC. Complete variable domain (other parts from reference TRBV19 and TRBJ2-7): DGGITQSPKYLFRKEGQNVTLSCEQNLNHDAMYWYRQDPGQGLRLIYYSQIVNDFQKGDIAEGYSVSREKKESFPLTVTSAQKNPTAFYLCASRGLSDYEQYFGPGTRLTVT.